This TCR beta chain was found in a study of T cell responses to AZD1222 COVID-19 vaccine. Method: immunoSEQ multiplex PCR; TCRdb's copy keeps in-frame clones and lacks some. This sample has approximately 60,000 clones; roughly 84% occur once, and the top ten carry roughly 6.6%. Notes on this clone: Antigen specificity is unknown.

Study-wide points: Sampling captured repertoires only after the peak T cell response.

The TCR comes from an adult in good health. The sequencing used peripheral blood, collected on day 0 of AZD1222 vaccination.

The CDR3 sequence is CASSDTYGSGYTF. CDR3 nucleotides: TGTGCCAGCAGTGACACTTACGGCAGTGGCTACACCTTC. V gene TRBV6-1 combines with J gene TRBJ1-2, with no clear D. Germline CDR1 reads MNHNS; CDR2 reads SASEGT. CDR3 length: 13 amino acids. Deletions cut 3 bases from V and 7 bases from J, with 12 bases between.